Following are 20 T cell receptor beta chains from one sample sequenced in a study of cytomegalovirus exposure and HLA in healthy donors. In the PCR, 60 Vbeta and 13 Jbeta primers were used. Repertoires were generated with immunoSEQ multiplex PCR, while TCRdb's copy carries only in-frame clones and drops some. The table includes more than 55,000 clones, roughly 84% detected once. Sequenced sample: PBMCs. The receptors originated from a human donor in good health.

The chain combines TRBV7-2 with TRBJ1-2; D gene ambiguous. V was trimmed by 4 bases and J by 5 bases, leaving 11 bases between them. This CDR3 has 13 residues. Germline V lookup: CDR1 SGHTA, CDR2 FQGNSA. This CDR3 reads CASSYWNGYGYTF. CDR3 bases: TGTGCCAGCAGCTATTGGAACGGGTATGGCTACACCTTC.

J is TRBJ2-5 and V is TRBV29-1, with 12 bases matching TRBD2. V dropped 4 bases and J dropped 11; count of bases not matched to a gene: 20. This CDR3 is 17 amino acids long. Germline lookup yields CDR1 SQVTM and CDR2 ANQGSEA. This CDR3 reads CSVGGIGLAGGPGEQYF. The CDR3 coding sequence is TGCAGCGTTGGGGGTATAGGTCTAGCGGGAGGGCCGGGGGAGCAGTACTTC. The full variable domain, its missing parts supplied by reference TRBV29-1 and TRBJ2-5, is SAVISQKPSRDICQRGTSLTIQCQVDSQVTMMFWYRQQPGQSLTLIATANQGSEATYESGFVIDKFPISRPNLTFSTLTVSNMSPEDSSIYLCSVGGIGLAGGPGEQYFGPGTRLLVL.

This clone was found a few times. This chain uses TRBV30 with TRBJ1-2; D gene uncertain. Trimming took 7 bases from V and 2 from J, leaving 17 bases between them. Per germline, CDR1 GTSNPN and CDR2 SVGIG (reference sequence). The CDR3 spans 14 residues. CDR3 loop: CASGKRPQNYGYTF. CDR3 bases: TGTGCCTCGGGGAAAAGACCACAAAACTATGGCTACACCTTC.

The chain joins TRBV4-2 to TRBJ1-2, with D perhaps matching TRBD1 (5 bases). Trimming took off 0 bases at V and 8 bases at J, with 13 bases between the two ends. Germline V gene lookup returns CDR1 LGHNA and CDR2 YNFKEQ. The CDR3 covers 14 residues. This chain's CDR3 is CASSQDSQEGGYTF. The CDR3 nucleotides are TGTGCCAGCAGCCAAGATAGCCAGGAGGGGGGCTACACCTTC.

The CDR3 bases are TGCAGCGTTGGCGGGCCCTTTCACAATGAGCAGTTCTTC. It yields the protein CSVGGPFHNEQFF. The chain links TRBV29-1 to TRBJ2-1; a possible D gene is TRBD2 (5 bases). The CDR3 is 13 residues long. Deletions cut 4 bases from V and 5 bases from J, with 12 bases between. Germline CDR1 SQVTM, CDR2 ANQGSEA.

J is TRBJ2-7 and V is TRBV4-3; D is unresolved. CDR3 length equals 13 residues. Trimming shortened V by 4 bases and J by 3 bases, and 10 bases separated the two germline ends. Germline V lookup: CDR1 LGHNA, CDR2 YSLEER. CDR3 nucleotide sequence: TGCGCCAGCAGCCTCCGGGTGAACTACGAGCAGTACTTC. It codes for CASSLRVNYEQYF.

The chain carries TRBV27 and TRBJ2-1, with D perhaps TRBD2 (6 bases). V was pared by 3 bases and J by 4 bases, with 10 bases between. The length of the CDR3 is 14 residues. The germline V gene has CDR1 MNHEY and CDR2 SMNVEV (reference sequence). CDR3 bases: TGTGCCAGCAGTTTCGGGGGACGGTACAATGAGCAGTTCTTC. It is translated as CASSFGGRYNEQFF.

The chain has TRBV5-1 and TRBJ2-4; the match to TRBD2 covers 9 bases. V lost 5 bases, J lost 8 bases, and 11 bases stayed unmatched. The CDR3 sequence is 15 residues long. Germline assignment: CDR1 SGHRS and CDR2 YFSETQ. The CDR3 loop reads CASSLAGPAVDIQYF. The CDR3 coding sequence is TGCGCCAGCAGTCTAGCGGGACCCGCGGTGGACATTCAGTACTTC.

The chain uses TRBV19 and TRBJ2-7, with D tentatively TRBD2 (5 bases). CDR3 length: 14 residues. The V gene's germline CDR1 is LNHDA and CDR2 SQIVND (reference sequence). Trimming left V 4 bases short and J 3 bases short, with 13 bases between. CDR3: CASSTLGRGYEQYF. The CDR3 region has the DNA TGTGCCAGTAGTACCTTAGGACGGGGCTACGAGCAGTACTTC. Full variable domain (outside the CDR3, taken from reference TRBV19 and TRBJ2-7): DGGITQSPKYLFRKEGQNVTLSCEQNLNHDAMYWYRQDPGQGLRLIYYSQIVNDFQKGDIAEGYSVSREKKESFPLTVTSAQKNPTAFYLCASSTLGRGYEQYFGPGTRLTVT.

This clone was observed a handful of times. The genes are TRBV6-6 and TRBJ1-5, with TRBD1 as a possible D gene (5 bases). This CDR3 is built from 13 residues. Trimming left V 5 bases short and J 4 bases short, with 9 bases between. Germline V gene lookup returns CDR1 MNHNY and CDR2 SVGAGI (reference sequence). CDR3 loop: CASSTQGNQPQHF. The CDR3 DNA is TGTGCCAGCAGTACCCAGGGTAATCAGCCCCAGCATTTT.

This chain uses TRBV2 with TRBJ1-1; 12 positions match TRBD1. The V gene's germline CDR1 is SNHLY and CDR2 FYNNEI. V was pared by 3 bases and J by 4 bases, with 3 bases of the junction left unmatched. This CDR3 is 15 amino acids long. DNA of the CDR3: TGTGCCAGCAGTGACTGGGACAGGGGGCGCACTGAAGCTTTCTTT. Its protein is CASSDWDRGRTEAFF.

The rearrangement joins TRBV5-7 to TRBJ2-7; 9 bases fit TRBD1. TRBV5-7 is designated an ORF whose function remains uncertain. The CDR3 runs to 19 residues. V dropped 0 bases and J dropped 3; count of bases not matched to a gene: 16. This CDR3 is CASSLGGTGIITIFYEQYF. CDR3 coding DNA: TGTGCCAGCAGCTTGGGGGGGACAGGGATAATAACTATCTTCTACGAGCAGTACTTC.

The genes are TRBV6-1 and TRBJ2-1; 9 nucleotides match TRBD2. The CDR3 is 15 amino acids. Germline V gives CDR1 MNHNS, CDR2 SASEGT. V lost 4 bases and J lost 7; bases outside the gene matches: 8. The CDR3 reads CASSALAGVSNEQFF. The CDR3 bases are TGTGCCAGCAGTGCCTTAGCGGGAGTATCTAATGAGCAGTTCTTC.

This chain links TRBV2 with TRBJ2-5; D gene ambiguous. Gene TRBJ2-7 matches the end of the DNA better, so the J call may be wrong. In germline, CDR1 is SNHLY, CDR2 FYNNEI. This CDR3 region has 14 residues. CDR3 in amino acids: CASSVGVGLGEQYF. CDR3 in DNA: TGTGCCAGCAGTGTTGGAGTCGGCCTCGGCGAGCAGTACTTC.

The rearrangement uses TRBV28 and TRBJ2-7; tentatively, D is TRBD1 (6 bases). From germline, CDR1 is MDHEN and CDR2 SYDVKM. The ends were cut back, 4 bases at V and 2 bases at J, with 15 bases in the middle. The CDR3 is 15 amino acids. Here the CDR3 DNA reads TGTGCCAGCAGTTCACCGGGACAACCCCCCTACGAGCAGTACTTC. Residues: CASSSPGQPPYEQYF.

With respect to this clone: Mismatch with germline at one junction end may stem from a read error. This rearrangement joins TRBV7-7 to TRBJ2-1, with 11 positions matching TRBD2. The CDR3 covers 16 residues. Germline values: CDR1 SSHAT, CDR2 FNYEAQ (reference sequence). CDR3 residues: CASSLLVAGGPGEQFF. The CDR3 DNA sequence: TGTGCTAGCAGCTTATTGGTAGCGGGAGGGCCAGGTGAGCAGTTCTTC.

The V gene is TRBV20-1, the J gene TRBJ1-4, with 8 bases aligning to TRBD1. CDR1 is DFQATT and CDR2 is SNEGSKA in the germline V gene (reference sequence). CDR3 length: 11 residues. V shed 6 bases, J shed 6 bases, and the junction held 0 bases outside the gene matches. CDR3 in DNA: TGCAGTGCGGACAGGGATGAAAAACTGTTTTTT. Translated: CSADRDEKLFF.

This clone appeared a single time. The J gene is TRBJ1-1, the V gene TRBV19; 7 positions agree with TRBD1. The CDR3 covers 12 residues. The ends lost 6 bases at V and 7 bases at J; junction bases unmatched: 5. The germline gives CDR1 LNHDA, CDR2 SQIVND (reference sequence). CDR3 nucleotides: TGTGCCAGTAGGGGACAGCTGCTTGAAGCTTTCTTT. This codes for CASRGQLLEAFF.

This clone was seen only a few times. The J gene is TRBJ2-5, the V gene TRBV18; TRBD2 matches at 7 bases. This CDR3 contains 13 residues. The germline gives CDR1 KGHSH, CDR2 LQKENI. Trimming removed 1 base from V and 5 bases from J; junction bases left unmatched: 1. DNA of the CDR3: TGTGCCAGCTCACCACTCGGGGGGGAGACCCAGTACTTC. It specifies CASSPLGGETQYF.

The chain uses TRBV7-9 and TRBJ1-2; D not resolved. Germline V gives CDR1 SEHNR, CDR2 FQNEAQ (reference sequence). The CDR3 sequence is 15 residues long. Deletions cut 5 bases from V and 4 bases from J, with 17 bases between. DNA of the CDR3: TGTGCCAGCAGCCCCGAGTTATCCCCCTTCTATGGCTACACCTTC. It translates to CASSPELSPFYGYTF.